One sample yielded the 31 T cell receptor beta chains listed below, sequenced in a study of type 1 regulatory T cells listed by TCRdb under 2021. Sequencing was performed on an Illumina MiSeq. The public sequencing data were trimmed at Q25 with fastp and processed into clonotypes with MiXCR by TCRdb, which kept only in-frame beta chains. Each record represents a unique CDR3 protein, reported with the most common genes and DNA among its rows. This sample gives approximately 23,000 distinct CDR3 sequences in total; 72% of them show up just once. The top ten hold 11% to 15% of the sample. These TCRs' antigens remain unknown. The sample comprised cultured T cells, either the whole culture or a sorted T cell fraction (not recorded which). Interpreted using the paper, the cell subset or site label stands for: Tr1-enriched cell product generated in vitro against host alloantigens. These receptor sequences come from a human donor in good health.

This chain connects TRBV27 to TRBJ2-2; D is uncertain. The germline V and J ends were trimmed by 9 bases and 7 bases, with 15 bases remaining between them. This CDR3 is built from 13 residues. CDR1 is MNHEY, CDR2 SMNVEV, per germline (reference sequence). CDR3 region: CASKPNFHGELFF. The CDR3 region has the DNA TGTGCCAGTAAACCGAACTTCCACGGGGAGCTGTTTTTT.

This CDR3 reads CASSPGTGGANNEQFF. In DNA, the CDR3 is TGTGCCAGCAGCCCAGGGACAGGCGGTGCGAACAATGAGCAGTTCTTC. V is TRBV7-9 and J is TRBJ2-1, with 8 bases aligning to TRBD1. Unmatched junction bases numbered 11, after V lost 5 bases and J lost 5 bases. Germline CDR1 and CDR2: SEHNR and FQNEAQ (reference sequence). This CDR3 is 16 amino acids long.

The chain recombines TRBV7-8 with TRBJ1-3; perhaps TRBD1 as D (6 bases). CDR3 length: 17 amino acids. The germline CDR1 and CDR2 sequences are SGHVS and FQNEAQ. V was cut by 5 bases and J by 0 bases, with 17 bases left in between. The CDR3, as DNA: TGTGCCAGCAGCCCAGACCAGGGGCGACTCTCTGGAAACACCATATATTTT. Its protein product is CASSPDQGRLSGNTIYF.

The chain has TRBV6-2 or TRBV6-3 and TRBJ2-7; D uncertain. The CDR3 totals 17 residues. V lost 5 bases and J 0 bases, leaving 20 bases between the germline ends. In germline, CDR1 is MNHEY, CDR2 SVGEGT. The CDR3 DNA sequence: TGTGCCAGCAGTCCCCGGTGGATCGGGCGGAACTCCTACGAGCAGTACTTC. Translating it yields CASSPRWIGRNSYEQYF.

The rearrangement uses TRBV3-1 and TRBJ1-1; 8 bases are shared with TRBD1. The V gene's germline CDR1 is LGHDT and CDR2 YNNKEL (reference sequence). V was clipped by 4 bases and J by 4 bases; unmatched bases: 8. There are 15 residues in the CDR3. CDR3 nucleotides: TGTGCCAGCAGCCGCCGGACAGGGCGAGGCACTGAAGCTTTCTTT. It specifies CASSRRTGRGTEAFF.

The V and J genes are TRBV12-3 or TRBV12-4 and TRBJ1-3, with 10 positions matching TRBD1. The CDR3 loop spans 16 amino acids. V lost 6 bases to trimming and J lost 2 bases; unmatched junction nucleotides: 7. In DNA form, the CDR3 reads TGTGCCAGCAGGGGTGACGGACAGGGGGCTGGAAACACCATATATTTT. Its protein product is CASRGDGQGAGNTIYF.

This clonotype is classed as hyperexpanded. DNA of the CDR3: TGCGCCAGCAGACCCGCTGGAGGGCTGGGAAACATTCAGTACTTC. It is translated as CASRPAGGLGNIQYF. V usage is TRBV5-1 and J usage is TRBJ2-4; possibly TRBD2 for D (6 bases). V shed 5 bases and J shed 6 bases, with 18 bases lying between them. CDR3 length: 15 amino acids. Germline V gene data show CDR1 as SGHRS and CDR2 as YFSETQ.

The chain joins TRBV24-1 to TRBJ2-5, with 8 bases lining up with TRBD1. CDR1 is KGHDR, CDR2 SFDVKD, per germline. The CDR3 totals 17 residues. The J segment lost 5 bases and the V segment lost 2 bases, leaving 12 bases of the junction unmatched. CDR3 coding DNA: TGTGCCACCAGTGATTCCCTCGGGGCAGGGGGCGCGGAGACCCAGTACTTC. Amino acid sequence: CATSDSLGAGGAETQYF.

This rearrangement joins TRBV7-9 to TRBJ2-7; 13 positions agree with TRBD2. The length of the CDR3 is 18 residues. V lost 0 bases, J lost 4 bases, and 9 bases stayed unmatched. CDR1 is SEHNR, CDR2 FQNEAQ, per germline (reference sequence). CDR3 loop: CASSLAKTTSGGLYEQYF. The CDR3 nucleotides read TGTGCCAGCAGCTTAGCGAAAACGACTAGCGGGGGGCTATACGAGCAGTACTTC.

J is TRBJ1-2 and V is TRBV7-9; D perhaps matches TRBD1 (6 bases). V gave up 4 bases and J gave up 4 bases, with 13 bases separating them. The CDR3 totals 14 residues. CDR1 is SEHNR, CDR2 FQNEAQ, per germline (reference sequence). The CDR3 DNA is TGTGCCAGCAGCTCCGCGGGGGCAGGCTATGGCTACACCTTC. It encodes CASSSAGAGYGYTF.

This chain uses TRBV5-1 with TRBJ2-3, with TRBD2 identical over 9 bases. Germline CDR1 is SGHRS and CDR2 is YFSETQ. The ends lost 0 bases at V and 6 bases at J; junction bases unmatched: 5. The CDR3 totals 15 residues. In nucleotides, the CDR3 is TGCGCCAGCAGCTTGGTTGCGGGACTAGCTGATACGCAGTATTTT. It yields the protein CASSLVAGLADTQYF. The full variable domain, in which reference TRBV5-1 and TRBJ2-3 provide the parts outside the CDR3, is KAGVTQTPRYLIKTRGQQVTLSCSPISGHRSVSWYQQTPGQGLQFLFEYFSETQRNKGNFPGRFSGRQFSNSRSEMNVSTLELGDSALYLCASSLVAGLADTQYFGPGTRLTVL.

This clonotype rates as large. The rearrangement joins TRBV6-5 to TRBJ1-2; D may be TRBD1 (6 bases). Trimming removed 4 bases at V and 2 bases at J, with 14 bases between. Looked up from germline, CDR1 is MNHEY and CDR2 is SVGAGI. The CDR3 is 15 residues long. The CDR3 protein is CASSLLSQGNYGYTF. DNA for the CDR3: TGTGCCAGCAGTTTACTCAGTCAGGGGAACTATGGCTACACCTTC.

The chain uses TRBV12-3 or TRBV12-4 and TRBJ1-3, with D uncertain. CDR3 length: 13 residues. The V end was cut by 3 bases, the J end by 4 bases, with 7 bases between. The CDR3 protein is CASSFAGGNTIYF. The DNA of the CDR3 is TGTGCCAGCAGTTTTGCCGGCGGAAACACCATATATTTT.

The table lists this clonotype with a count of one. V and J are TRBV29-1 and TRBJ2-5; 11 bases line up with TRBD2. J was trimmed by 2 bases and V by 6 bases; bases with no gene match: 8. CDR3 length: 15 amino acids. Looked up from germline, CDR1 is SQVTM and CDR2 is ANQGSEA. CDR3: CSVSRLAGNQETQYF. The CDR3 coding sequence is TGCAGCGTATCGAGACTAGCGGGGAATCAAGAGACCCAGTACTTC.

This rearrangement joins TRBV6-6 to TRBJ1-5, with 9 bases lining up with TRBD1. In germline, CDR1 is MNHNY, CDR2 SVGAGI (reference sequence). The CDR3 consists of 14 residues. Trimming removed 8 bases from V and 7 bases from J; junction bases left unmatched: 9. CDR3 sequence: CASSSTGGQQPQHF. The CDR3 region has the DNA TGTGCCAGCTCAAGCACAGGGGGCCAGCAGCCCCAGCATTTT.

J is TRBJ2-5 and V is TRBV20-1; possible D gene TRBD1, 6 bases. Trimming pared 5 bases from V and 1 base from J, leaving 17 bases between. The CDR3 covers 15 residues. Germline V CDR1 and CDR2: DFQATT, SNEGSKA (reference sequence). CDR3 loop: CSASRRGTTQETQYF. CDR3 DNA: TGCAGTGCTTCCCGAAGGGGGACAACCCAAGAGACCCAGTACTTC.

CDR3 bases: TGTGCCAGCAGCTCCCGCGACAAGCCCTACGAGCAGTACTTC. Its protein is CASSSRDKPYEQYF. The chain employs TRBV7-2 and TRBJ2-7, with D hard to call. The germline V and J ends were trimmed by 4 bases and 2 bases, with 12 bases remaining between them. Germline CDR1 reads SGHTA; CDR2 reads FQGNSA. There are 14 residues in the CDR3.

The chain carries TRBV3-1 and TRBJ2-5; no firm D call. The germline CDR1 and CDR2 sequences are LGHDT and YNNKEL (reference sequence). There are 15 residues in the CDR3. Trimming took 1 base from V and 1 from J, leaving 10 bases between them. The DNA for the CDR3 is TGTGCCAGCAGCCAAGTAGAAGGTCGCCAAGAGACCCAGTACTTC. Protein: CASSQVEGRQETQYF.

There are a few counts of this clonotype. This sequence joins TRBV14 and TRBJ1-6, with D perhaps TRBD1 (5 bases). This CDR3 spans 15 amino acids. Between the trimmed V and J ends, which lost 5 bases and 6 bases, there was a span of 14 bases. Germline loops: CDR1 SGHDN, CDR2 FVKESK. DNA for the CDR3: TGTGCCAGCAGCTCCGTCGGAGGGGTTAATTCACCCCTCCACTTT. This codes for CASSSVGGVNSPLHF. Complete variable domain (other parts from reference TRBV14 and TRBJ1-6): EAGVTQFPSHSVIEKGQTVTLRCDPISGHDNLYWYRRVMGKEIKFLLHFVKESKQDESGMPNNRFLAERTGGTYSTLKVQPAELEDSGVYFCASSSVGGVNSPLHFGNGTRLTVT.

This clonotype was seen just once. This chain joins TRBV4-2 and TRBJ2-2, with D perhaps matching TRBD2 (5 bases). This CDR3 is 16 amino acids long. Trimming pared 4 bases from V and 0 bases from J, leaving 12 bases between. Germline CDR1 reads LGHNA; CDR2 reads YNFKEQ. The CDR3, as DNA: TGTGCCAGCAGCCTCGGAGGAAGCTCGAACACCGGGGAGCTGTTTTTT. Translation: CASSLGGSSNTGELFF.

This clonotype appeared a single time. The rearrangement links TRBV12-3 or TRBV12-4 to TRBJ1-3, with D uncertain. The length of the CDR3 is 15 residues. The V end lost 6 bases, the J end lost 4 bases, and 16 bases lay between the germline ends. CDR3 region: CASSVVGKPGNTIYF. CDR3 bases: TGTGCCAGCAGCGTGGTTGGGAAGCCCGGAAACACCATATATTTT.

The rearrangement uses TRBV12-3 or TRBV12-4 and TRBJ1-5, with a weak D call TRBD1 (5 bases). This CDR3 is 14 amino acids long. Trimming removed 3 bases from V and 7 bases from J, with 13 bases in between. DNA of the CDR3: TGTGCCAGCAGTTTCTCCAGGGTCAGGCAGCCCCAGCATTTT. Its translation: CASSFSRVRQPQHF.

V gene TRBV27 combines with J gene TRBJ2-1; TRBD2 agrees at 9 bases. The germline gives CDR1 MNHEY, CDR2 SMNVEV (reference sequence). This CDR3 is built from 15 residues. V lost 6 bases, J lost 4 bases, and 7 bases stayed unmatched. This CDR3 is CASRSRGGQYNEQFF. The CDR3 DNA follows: TGTGCCAGCAGGTCGCGGGGGGGCCAGTACAATGAGCAGTTCTTC.

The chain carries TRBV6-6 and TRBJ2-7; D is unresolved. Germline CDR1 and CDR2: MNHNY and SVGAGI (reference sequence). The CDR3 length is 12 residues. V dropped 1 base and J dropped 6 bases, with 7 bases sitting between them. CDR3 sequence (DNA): TGTGCCAGCAGTTACTTTAGGTCCGAGCAGTACTTC. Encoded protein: CASSYFRSEQYF.

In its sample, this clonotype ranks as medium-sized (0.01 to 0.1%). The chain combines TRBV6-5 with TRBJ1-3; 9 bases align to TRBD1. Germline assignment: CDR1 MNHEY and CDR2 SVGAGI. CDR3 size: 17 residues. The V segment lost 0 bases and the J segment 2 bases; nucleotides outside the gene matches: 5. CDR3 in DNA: TGTGCCAGCAGTTACTCGAACAGGGGGCTGGCTGGAAACACCATATATTTT. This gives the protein CASSYSNRGLAGNTIYF.

This CDR3 is CASKTGGIYGYTF. The CDR3 DNA reads TGTGCCAGCAAGACAGGGGGCATCTATGGCTACACCTTC. V usage is TRBV28 and J usage is TRBJ1-2; 10 bases agree with TRBD1. This CDR3 region has 13 residues. J gave up 4 bases and V 7 bases, and 3 bases lay outside the gene matches. Germline V gene sequence: CDR1 MDHEN, CDR2 SYDVKM.

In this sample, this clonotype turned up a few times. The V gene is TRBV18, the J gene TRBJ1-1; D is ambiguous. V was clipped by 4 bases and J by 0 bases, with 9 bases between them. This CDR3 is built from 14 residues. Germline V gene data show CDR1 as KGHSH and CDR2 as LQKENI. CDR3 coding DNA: TGTGCCAGCTCACTGGCCGTCTTGAACACTGAAGCTTTCTTT. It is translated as CASSLAVLNTEAFF.

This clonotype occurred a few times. This chain's CDR3 is CASSPSISSTGELFF. As DNA, the CDR3 is TGCGCCAGCAGCCCTAGTATTAGCTCCACCGGGGAGCTGTTTTTT. The chain links TRBV5-1 to TRBJ2-2; no clear D gene. V lost 4 bases to trimming and J lost 4 bases, with 14 bases between them. Germline values: CDR1 SGHRS, CDR2 YFSETQ. The CDR3 has 15 amino acids.

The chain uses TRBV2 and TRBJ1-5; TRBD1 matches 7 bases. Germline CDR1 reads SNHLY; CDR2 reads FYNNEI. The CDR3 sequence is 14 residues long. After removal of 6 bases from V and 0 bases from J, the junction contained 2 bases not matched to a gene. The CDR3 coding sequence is TGTGCCAGCAGGGGGACAGTTAGCAATCAGCCCCAGCATTTT. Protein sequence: CASRGTVSNQPQHF. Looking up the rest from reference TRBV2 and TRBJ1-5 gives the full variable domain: EPEVTQTPSHQVTQMGQEVILRCVPISNHLYFYWYRQILGQKVEFLVSFYNNEISEKSEIFDDQFSVERPDGSNFTLKIRSTKLEDSAMYFCASRGTVSNQPQHFGDGTRLSIL.

CDR3 nucleotides: TGTGCCAGCAGCTTAGGAGGAGCGGGGGGCGCAGATACGCAGTATTTT. This encodes CASSLGGAGGADTQYF. The chain is built from TRBV7-2 and TRBJ2-3; 9 nucleotides match TRBD2. The CDR3 is 16 residues long. J was trimmed by 4 bases and V by 1 base; bases with no gene match: 6. Germline values: CDR1 SGHTA, CDR2 FQGNSA.

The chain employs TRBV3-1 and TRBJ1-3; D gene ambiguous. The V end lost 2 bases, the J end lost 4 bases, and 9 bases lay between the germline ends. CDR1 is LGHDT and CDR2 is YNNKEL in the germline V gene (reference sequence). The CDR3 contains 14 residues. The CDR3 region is CASSQTSRGNTIYF. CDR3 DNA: TGTGCCAGCAGCCAAACCTCTCGGGGAAACACCATATATTTT. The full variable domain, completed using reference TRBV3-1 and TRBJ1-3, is DTAVSQTPKYLVTQMGNDKSIKCEQNLGHDTMYWYKQDSKKFLKIMFSYNNKELIINETVPNRFSPKSPDKAHLNLHINSLELGDSAVYFCASSQTSRGNTIYFGEGSWLTVV.